This entry describes one T cell receptor beta chain. Sequencing used immunoSEQ multiplex PCR; TCRdb keeps in-frame clones, though not all of them. The sample holds under 450,000 clones; 80% to 95% are singletons and the top ten take 5.5% to 7.5%. This entry comes from a study of control samples from healthy donors and cancer patients. The CDR3 has 15 residues. CDR1 is SGHRS and CDR2 is YFSETQ in the germline V gene. Trimming took 0 bases from V and 3 from J, leaving 13 bases between them. The V call is TRBV5-1, the J call TRBJ2-7; TRBD1 is a possible D gene (5 bases). This receptor was identified in a man aged 40-50 years with head and neck cancer. Sample: PBMCs. CDR3 DNA: TGCGCCAGCAGCTTGGGGTGGGGCGTGAACTACGAGCAGTACTTC. Encoded protein: CASSLGWGVNYEQYF.